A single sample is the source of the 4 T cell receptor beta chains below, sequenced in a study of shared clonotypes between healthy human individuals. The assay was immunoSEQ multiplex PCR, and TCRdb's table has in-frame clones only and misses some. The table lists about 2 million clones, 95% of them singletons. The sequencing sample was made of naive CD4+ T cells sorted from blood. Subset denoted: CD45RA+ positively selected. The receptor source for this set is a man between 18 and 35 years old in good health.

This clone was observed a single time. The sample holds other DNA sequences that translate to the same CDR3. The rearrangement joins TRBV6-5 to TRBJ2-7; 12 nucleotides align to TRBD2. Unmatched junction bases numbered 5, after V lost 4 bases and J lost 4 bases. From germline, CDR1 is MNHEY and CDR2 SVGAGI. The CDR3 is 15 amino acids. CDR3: CASSSGTSGRYEQYF. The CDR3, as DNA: TGTGCCAGCAGTTCGGGAACTAGCGGGAGGTACGAGCAGTACTTC.

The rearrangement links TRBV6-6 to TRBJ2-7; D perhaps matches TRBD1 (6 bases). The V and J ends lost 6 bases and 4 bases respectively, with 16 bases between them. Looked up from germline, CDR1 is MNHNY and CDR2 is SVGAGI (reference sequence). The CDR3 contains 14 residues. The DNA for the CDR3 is TGTGCCAGCAGGAAAGGACAGATCAATTACGAGCAGTACTTC. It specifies CASRKGQINYEQYF.

The CDR3 loop reads CSVTGARTTSYEQYF. CDR3 DNA: TGCAGCGTTACAGGGGCCCGTACCACCTCCTACGAGCAGTACTTC. The V call is TRBV29-1, the J call TRBJ2-7; 7 nucleotides align to TRBD1. The CDR3 has 15 residues. Per germline, CDR1 SQVTM and CDR2 ANQGSEA. V shed 5 bases, J shed 0 bases, and the junction held 10 bases outside the gene matches.

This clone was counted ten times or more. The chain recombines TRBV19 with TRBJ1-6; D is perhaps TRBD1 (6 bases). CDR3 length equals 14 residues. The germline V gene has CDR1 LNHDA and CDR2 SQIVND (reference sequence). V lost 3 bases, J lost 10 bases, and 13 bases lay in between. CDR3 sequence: CASSIQQGRSPLHF. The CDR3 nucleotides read TGTGCCAGTAGTATCCAACAGGGTCGGTCACCCCTCCACTTT.